The present T cell receptor (beta chain) was sequenced within a study of tumor-infiltrating lymphocytes in localized non-small cell lung cancer. Findings of the study overall: Tumors had more T cell infiltration than uninvolved lung, per TCRbeta sequencing and CD3 counts.

As to this clone: Its antigen is as yet unknown.

The ends lost 0 bases at V and 6 bases at J; junction bases unmatched: 9. This CDR3 is built from 16 residues. Germline CDR1 is LNHNV and CDR2 is YYDKDF (reference sequence). Sequencing used immunoSEQ multiplex PCR; TCRdb keeps in-frame clones, though not all of them. The sample carries roughly 8,400 clones, over 70% recorded once. The TCR originated in a human donor with non-small cell lung cancer. V and J are TRBV15 and TRBJ2-7; 9 bases are shared with TRBD1. The specimen was uninvolved lung tissue not adjacent to the tumor. The CDR3 nucleotides are TGTGCCACCAGCAGAGATCCCGGGACAGGGTTGCGCGAGCAGTACTTC. Amino acids: CATSRDPGTGLREQYF.